This T cell receptor (beta chain) was obtained from a study of regulatory and conventional T cells in RAG deficiency (dated by TCRdb to between 2016 and 2019). Notes on the research overall: High-throughput TCR beta sequencing was used to compare the diversity and composition of the Treg, conventional CD4+ and CD8+ T cell repertoires of RAG-deficient patients with those of healthy controls.

Inclusive of the bounding cysteine and phenylalanine, the CDR3 is 14 residues long. The CDR3 DNA has 42 bases and is translated from base 1. CDR1 and CDR2 are drawn from the germline V gene: SNHLY, FYNNEI. The trim is 3 bases for V and 2 bases for J, with a gap of 11 bases between the germline ends. Eight healthy control donors served as the comparison group for repertoire analyses. Before genomic DNA extraction, CD8+ T cells without CD4 were isolated from blood. Points on this clone: The antigen it recognizes is unknown. The input lacks base qualities; no much larger clone sits a single base away.

Paper-wide results and their limitations: Markedly lower Shannon entropy and higher Simpson indices were observed in RAG-deficient patients than in control T-cell subpopulations. For some subjects, some analyses of T-cell subsets were not performed. Compared with controls, Omenn syndrome and CID/AS patients had roughly 95-fold fewer unique TCR beta sequences in Treg cells, whereas the reduction in the other subsets was around 10-fold. Shorter CDR3 lengths were found in all patient T-cell subsets, and >75% Treg-Tconv repertoire overlap at nucleotide and amino acid level was observed in Omenn syndrome patients. In Omenn syndrome patients, sorted CD25-high CD127-low cells may represent peripherally activated cells rather than bona fide Treg cells.

The protocol used for the library was the immunoSEQ multiplex PCR assay. Genomic DNA from the sorted T-cell subsets was used to amplify rearranged TCR beta chain products, which were then sequenced. The original methods were these. Shannon entropy and Simpson indices were used to measure how diverse the repertoire of productive TCR beta rearrangements was. To assess clonal expansion, the frequencies of the 100 most abundant productive TCR beta clonotypes were added up as a share of total reads. A self-reactivity index based on amino acid usage at CDR3beta positions 6 and 7 was applied to the TRB repertoires. Repertoire analyses used two-way ANOVA; flow cytometric analyses used Student t or Mann-Whitney tests. TCRdb carries this immuneACCESS record with in-frame sequences only. Its versions omit some clonotypes, under half of them owing to an unresolved V gene in the studies checked, with the rest unexplained. D and trimming come from the DNA, and the V and J calls and clone size come from that table. Counted in this sample were around 37,000 clones; approximately 89% of them appeared once. The top ten clonotypes cover about 13% of the sample.

These data also featured in a second study, about regulatory T cells. Taken from the second paper: The multiplex PCR relied on 52 forward TRBV primers and 13 reverse TRBJ primers, and amplification bias was corrected through assay-based and computational methods. In patients, repertoires had restricted unique TRB V-J pairs and skewed V and J gene usage, with regulatory T cells showing the most marked changes. T-cell receptor beta repertoires of sorted regulatory, conventional CD4+ and CD8+ T cells were compared between CD3G-deficient patients and healthy controls. Ficoll density separation was used to isolate peripheral blood mononuclear cells. CD3+ CD8+ CD4- T cells were isolated using a FACSAria cell sorter. Rearranged TRB loci were amplified from genomic DNA by multiplex PCR within the immunoSEQ assay. Sequencing of the TRB amplicons was done on an Illumina HiSeq platform. Custom algorithms error-filtered the raw sequences and aligned the raw sequences to reference gene sequences, after which the immunoSEQ online tools were used for analysis. Frequencies of productive and nonproductive TRB rearrangements were assessed among unique sequences as well as among total sequences. For group comparisons, t tests, Mann-Whitney tests or two-way ANOVA were performed in Prism software.

Sequencing used CD8+ T cells sorted from blood. The chain was built from TRBV2 and TRBJ2-7; possibly the D gene is TRBD1, per 5 matching bases. The clonotype originates from a human donor in good health. The DNA sequence reads TGTGCCAGCAGTGACACAGGAGATGCCTACGAGCAGTACTTC. Its protein is CASSDTGDAYEQYF.